The clone carrying this TCR beta chain appeared a single time. This record belongs to a study of T cell changes during pregnancy in multiple sclerosis. Profiling relied on immunoSEQ multiplex PCR, and the TCRdb table lists in-frame clones only, not all of them. The sample shows under 40,000 clones, 90% of them seen only once. The CDR3 spans 11 residues. Germline loops: CDR1 GTSNPN, CDR2 SVGIG (reference sequence). The V end lost 2 bases, the J end lost 10 bases, and 11 bases lay between the germline ends. This chain uses TRBV30 with TRBJ1-1; D may be TRBD1 (5 bases). This sample comprised CD8+ T cells from peripheral blood mononuclear cells, obtained before pregnancy. The TCR originated in a female donor with multiple sclerosis, enrolled in a pregnancy study. CDR3 nucleotides: TGTGCCTGGAGTTCTTCGACAGTAGCTTTCTTT. This encodes CAWSSSTVAFF. Drawing the rest from reference TRBV30 and TRBJ1-1, the complete variable domain is SQTIHQWPATLVQPVGSPLSLECTVEGTSNPNLYWYRQAAGRGLQLLFYSVGIGQISSEVPQNLSASRPQDRQFILSSKKLLLSDSGFYLCAWSSSTVAFFGQGTRLTVV.